These 7 T cell receptor beta chains came from one sample sequenced in a study of T cell responses to AZD1222 COVID-19 vaccine (dated by TCRdb to about 2021). In light of the paper, this sample's time point label describes: baseline before first vaccination. The library relied on the immunoSEQ multiplex PCR assay. TCRdb obtained this table from immuneACCESS and retained in-frame rearrangements with V and J assigned. These tables miss some clones; where compared with another copy, unresolved V genes account for less than half of the shortfall, and the remainder is unexplained. The sample profile shows 100,000 to 150,000 clones; about 91% of them were found once. The ten top clones hold 2.8% of the sample. The sample here was peripheral blood, taken on day 0 of AZD1222 vaccination. The receptors stem from an adult in good health.

The chain couples TRBV3-1 (or the pseudogene TRBV3-2) to TRBJ2-3, with 10 bases fitting TRBD2. The V gene end was trimmed by 0 bases and the J gene end by 3 bases; junction bases not matched to a gene: 6. The V gene's germline CDR1 is LGHDT and CDR2 YNNKEL (reference sequence). This CDR3 has 17 amino acids. In DNA form, the CDR3 reads TGTGCCAGCAGCCAAGAGTTTTTTAGCGGGGGGACAGATACGCAGTATTTT. It is translated as CASSQEFFSGGTDTQYF.

This chain uses TRBV15 with TRBJ2-6; unclear D gene. Germline CDR1 reads LNHNV; CDR2 reads YYDKDF (reference sequence). Trimming pared 0 bases from V and 1 base from J, leaving 7 bases between. CDR3 length equals 16 residues. The CDR3 bases are TGTGCCACCAGCAGAGATTTGGGTTCTGGGGCCAACGTCCTGACTTTC. This sequence encodes CATSRDLGSGANVLTF.

The genes are TRBV5-6 and TRBJ1-1, with unresolved D. This CDR3 region has 16 residues. CDR1 and CDR2 from the germline V gene are SGHDT and YYEEEE. The V gene lost 1 base and the J gene lost 10 bases, with 23 bases spanning the gap. CDR3 in DNA: TGTGCCAGCAGCTTGTATTGGGGATCTGCATCTGGGAGAGCTTTCTTT. It yields the protein CASSLYWGSASGRAFF.

The V and J genes are TRBV3-1 (or the pseudogene TRBV3-2) and TRBJ1-5; D gene uncertain. V lost 0 bases, J lost 2 bases, and 11 bases lay in between. The CDR3 is 16 residues long. Germline CDR1 reads LGHDT; CDR2 reads YNNKEL (reference sequence). The DNA of the CDR3 is TGTGCCAGCAGCCAAGATTTCCAAATGGGCAATCAGCCCCAGCATTTT. Protein: CASSQDFQMGNQPQHF.

The CDR3 region is CASTAPARVGEQYF. Written as DNA, the CDR3 is TGTGCCAGCACCGCGCCGGCCAGGGTAGGGGAGCAGTACTTC. This chain connects TRBV6-5 to TRBJ2-7; a possible D gene is TRBD1 (5 bases). Trimming left V 7 bases short and J 7 bases short, with 20 bases between. Germline V CDR1 and CDR2: MNHEY, SVGAGI. This CDR3 comprises 14 residues.

The J gene is TRBJ2-3, the V gene TRBV30, with D perhaps TRBD1 (5 bases). Germline CDR1 is GTSNPN and CDR2 is SVGIG (reference sequence). The CDR3 contains 16 residues. Trimming cost V 6 bases and J 6 bases, with 25 bases left between them. CDR3 sequence reads: CACALFGRIAGDTQYF. The CDR3 DNA sequence: TGTGCCTGCGCCCTCTTCGGCAGGATAGCAGGGGATACGCAGTATTTT. The full variable domain, in which reference TRBV30 and TRBJ2-3 provide the parts outside the CDR3, is SQTIHQWPATLVQPVGSPLSLECTVEGTSNPNLYWYRQAAGRGLQLLFYSVGIGQISSEVPQNLSASRPQDRQFILSSKKLLLSDSGFYLCACALFGRIAGDTQYFGPGTRLTVL.

The rearrangement links TRBV19 to TRBJ1-5, with D hard to call. Trimming shortened V by 8 bases and J by 0 bases, and 11 bases separated the two germline ends. Germline assignment: CDR1 LNHDA and CDR2 SQIVND (reference sequence). The CDR3 sequence is 14 residues long. The CDR3 region has the DNA TGTGCCAGTCAGGTAGGCTATAGCAATCAGCCCCAGCATTTT. This translates into CASQVGYSNQPQHF. Full variable domain (rest looked up from reference TRBV19 and TRBJ1-5): DGGITQSPKYLFRKEGQNVTLSCEQNLNHDAMYWYRQDPGQGLRLIYYSQIVNDFQKGDIAEGYSVSREKKESFPLTVTSAQKNPTAFYLCASQVGYSNQPQHFGDGTRLSIL.